The following is a T cell receptor beta chain sequence with its context. Its antigen is not known. Within the sample, other DNA sequences also encode this same CDR3. Amplification used 60 Vbeta primers and 13 Jbeta primers. In the original processing: Later reanalysis found tens of millions of unique TCR beta chains, 10 million to 14 million of them shared. The method was immunoSEQ multiplex PCR; TCRdb's version includes in-frame clones alone and lacks a portion of them. V, J and clone size are taken as reported in that table, and D and trimming were inferred from the DNA itself. The data hold approximately 110,000 clones, with 77% observed a single time. V shed 5 bases and J 7 bases; nucleotides not matched to a gene: 10. There are 15 residues in the CDR3. CDR1 MDHEN and CDR2 SYDVKM come from the germline V gene. The data originate from a study of cytomegalovirus exposure and HLA in healthy donors. Study background: An earlier analysis identified under 130 million unique TCR beta sequences in about 200 million T cells.

Study outcomes and limitations: As a later analysis showed, a missense DCLRE1C variant was linked to trimming of TCR beta V- and J-genes. Presence/absence analyses took donor sequencing depth as roughly uniform.

Sequenced input: PBMCs. This sequence joins TRBV28 and TRBJ1-5; TRBD1 agrees at 8 bases. The sequence derives from a woman aged 40 to 55 in good health and CMV-seropositive. The CDR3 nucleotides are TGTGCCAGCAGTCTCGGACAGGGTTATCGGCAGCCCCAGCATTTT. It is translated as CASSLGQGYRQPQHF.